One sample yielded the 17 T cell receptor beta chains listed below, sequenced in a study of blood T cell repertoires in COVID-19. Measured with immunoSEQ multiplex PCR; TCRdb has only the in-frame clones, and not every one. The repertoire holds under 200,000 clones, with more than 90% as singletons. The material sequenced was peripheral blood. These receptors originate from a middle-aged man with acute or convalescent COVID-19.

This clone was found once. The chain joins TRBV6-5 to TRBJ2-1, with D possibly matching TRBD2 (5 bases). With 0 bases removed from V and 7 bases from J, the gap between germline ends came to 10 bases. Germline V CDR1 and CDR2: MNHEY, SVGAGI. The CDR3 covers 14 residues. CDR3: CASSYSLAPNEQFF. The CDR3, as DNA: TGTGCCAGCAGTTACTCTCTAGCCCCAAATGAGCAGTTCTTC.

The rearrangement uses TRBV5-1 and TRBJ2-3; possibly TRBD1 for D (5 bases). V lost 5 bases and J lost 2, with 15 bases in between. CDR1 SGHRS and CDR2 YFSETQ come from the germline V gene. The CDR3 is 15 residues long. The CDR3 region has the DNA TGCGCCAGCAGTCCAGGGAAACTCCTCACAGATACGCAGTATTTT. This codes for CASSPGKLLTDTQYF.

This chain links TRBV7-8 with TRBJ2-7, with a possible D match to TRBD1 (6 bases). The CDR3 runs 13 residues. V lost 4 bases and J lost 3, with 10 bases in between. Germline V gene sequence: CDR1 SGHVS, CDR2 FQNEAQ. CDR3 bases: TGTGCCAGCAGCTCATCGGACAGCTACGAGCAGTACTTC. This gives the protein CASSSSDSYEQYF.

The CDR3 is CASSLVGGTNTEAFF. The CDR3 DNA reads as TGTGCCAGCAGCTTGGTCGGGGGTACAAACACTGAAGCTTTCTTT. The chain combines TRBV5-6 with TRBJ1-1; TRBD1 might be the D (5 bases). Germline loops: CDR1 SGHDT, CDR2 YYEEEE. The CDR3 totals 15 residues. V lost 0 bases and J lost 2, with 11 bases in between.

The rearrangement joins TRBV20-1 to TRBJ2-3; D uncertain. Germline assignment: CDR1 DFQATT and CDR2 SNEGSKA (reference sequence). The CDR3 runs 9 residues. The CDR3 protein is CTPGDTQYF. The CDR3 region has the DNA TGCACCCCCGGGGATACGCAGTATTTT.

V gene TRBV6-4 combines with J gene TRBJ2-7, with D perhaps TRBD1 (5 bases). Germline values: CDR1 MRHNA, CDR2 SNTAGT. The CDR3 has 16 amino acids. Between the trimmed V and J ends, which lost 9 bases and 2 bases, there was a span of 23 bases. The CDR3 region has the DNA TGTGCCAGTAGGGGATGGGCGGACCGAATCACCTACGAGCAGTACTTC. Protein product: CASRGWADRITYEQYF.

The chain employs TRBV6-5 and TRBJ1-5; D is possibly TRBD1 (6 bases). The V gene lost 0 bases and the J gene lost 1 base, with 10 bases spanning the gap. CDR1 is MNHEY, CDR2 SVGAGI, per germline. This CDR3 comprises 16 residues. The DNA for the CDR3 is TGTGCCAGCAGTTACTCTGGGGGGGCAAGCAATCAGCCCCAGCATTTT. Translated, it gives CASSYSGGASNQPQHF.

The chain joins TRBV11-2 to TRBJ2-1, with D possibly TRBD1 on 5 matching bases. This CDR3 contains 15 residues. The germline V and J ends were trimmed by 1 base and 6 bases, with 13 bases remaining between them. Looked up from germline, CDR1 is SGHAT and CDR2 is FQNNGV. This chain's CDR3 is CASSLVGSGLNEQFF. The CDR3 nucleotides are TGTGCCAGCAGCTTAGTCGGGTCAGGGCTCAATGAGCAGTTCTTC. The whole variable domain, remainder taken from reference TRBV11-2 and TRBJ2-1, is EAGVAQSPRYKIIEKRQSVAFWCNPISGHATLYWYQQILGQGPKLLIQFQNNGVVDDSQLPKDRFSAERLKGVDSTLKIQPAKLEDSAVYLCASSLVGSGLNEQFFGPGTRLTVL.

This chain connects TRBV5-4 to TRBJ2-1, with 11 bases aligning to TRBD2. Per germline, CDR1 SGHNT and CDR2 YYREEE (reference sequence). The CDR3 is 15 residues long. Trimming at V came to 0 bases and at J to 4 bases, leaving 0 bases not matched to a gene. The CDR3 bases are TGTGCCAGCAGCTTGGGACTAGCGGGATACAATGAGCAGTTCTTC. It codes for CASSLGLAGYNEQFF.

The CDR3 sequence is CASSSGQLTNYGYTF. The CDR3 DNA sequence: TGCGCCAGCAGCTCGGGACAGCTCACTAACTATGGCTACACCTTC. This sequence joins TRBV5-1 and TRBJ1-2, with TRBD1 matching 7 bases. This CDR3 comprises 15 residues. Germline V gene sequence: CDR1 SGHRS, CDR2 YFSETQ. V was pared by 3 bases and J by 0 bases, with 5 bases of the junction left unmatched.

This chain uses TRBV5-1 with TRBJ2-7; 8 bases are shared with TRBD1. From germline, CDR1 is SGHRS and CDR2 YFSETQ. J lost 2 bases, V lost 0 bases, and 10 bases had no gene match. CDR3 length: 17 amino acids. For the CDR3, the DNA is TGCGCCAGCAGCTTGGGCTCCGGGACAGGTTTAACCTACGAGCAGTACTTC. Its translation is CASSLGSGTGLTYEQYF.

DNA for the CDR3: TGTGCCAGTAGTATAGGGAGGGGTGGAGCCGGACTGCATGAGCAGTTCTTC. Residues: CASSIGRGGAGLHEQFF. The chain employs TRBV19 and TRBJ2-1, with D perhaps matching TRBD2 (6 bases). Germline values: CDR1 LNHDA, CDR2 SQIVND (reference sequence). There are 17 residues in the CDR3. The V end was cut by 1 base, the J end by 8 bases, with 21 bases between.

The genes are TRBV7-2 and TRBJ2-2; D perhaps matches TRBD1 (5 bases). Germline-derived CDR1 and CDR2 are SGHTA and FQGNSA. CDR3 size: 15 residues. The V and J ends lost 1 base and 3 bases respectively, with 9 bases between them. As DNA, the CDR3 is TGTGCCAGCAGCTTAGTTGCAGGGTACACCGGGGAGCTGTTTTTT. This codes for CASSLVAGYTGELFF.

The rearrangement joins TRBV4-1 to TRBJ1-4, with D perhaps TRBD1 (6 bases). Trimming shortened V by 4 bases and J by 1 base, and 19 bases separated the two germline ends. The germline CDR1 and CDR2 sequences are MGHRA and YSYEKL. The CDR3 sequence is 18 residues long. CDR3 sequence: CASSREGGGRKTNEKLFF. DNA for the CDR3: TGCGCCAGCAGCCGCGAAGGGGGAGGGAGGAAAACTAATGAAAAACTGTTTTTT.

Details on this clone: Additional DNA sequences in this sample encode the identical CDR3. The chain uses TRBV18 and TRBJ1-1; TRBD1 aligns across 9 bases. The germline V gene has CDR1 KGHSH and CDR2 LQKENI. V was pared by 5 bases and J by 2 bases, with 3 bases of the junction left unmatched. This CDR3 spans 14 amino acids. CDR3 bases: TGTGCCAGCTCAAGGGACAGGGTCAACACTGAAGCTTTCTTT. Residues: CASSRDRVNTEAFF.

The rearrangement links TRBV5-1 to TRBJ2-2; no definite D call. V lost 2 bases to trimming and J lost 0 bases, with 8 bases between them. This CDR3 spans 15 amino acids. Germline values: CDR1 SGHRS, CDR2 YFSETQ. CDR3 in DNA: TGCGCCAGCAGCTTATCAGGCGCGAACACCGGGGAGCTGTTTTTT. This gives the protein CASSLSGANTGELFF. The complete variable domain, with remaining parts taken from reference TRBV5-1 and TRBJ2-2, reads KAGVTQTPRYLIKTRGQQVTLSCSPISGHRSVSWYQQTPGQGLQFLFEYFSETQRNKGNFPGRFSGRQFSNSRSEMNVSTLELGDSALYLCASSLSGANTGELFFGEGSRLTVL.

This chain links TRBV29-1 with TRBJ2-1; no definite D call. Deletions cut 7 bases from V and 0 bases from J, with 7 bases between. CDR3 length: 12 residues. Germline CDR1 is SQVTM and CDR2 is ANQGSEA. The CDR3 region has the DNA TGCAGCGGAATGAGCTCCTACAATGAGCAGTTCTTC. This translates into CSGMSSYNEQFF.